The present TCR beta chain was sequenced within a study of blood T cell repertoires in COVID-19. Study at large: Collection of acute and convalescent COVID-19 samples took place in the United States, Italy and Spain. T cells, B-cell-depleted T cells, or PBMCs supplied cDNA or gDNA.

In the authors' workflow: Estimation of nucleated cell counts relied on the amplification of reference gene primers. Using immunoSEQ multiplex PCR, the repertoire was profiled, and TCRdb retains in-frame clones only, with some absent. V and J calls and clone size are as listed in that table; D and trimming were resolved from the DNA. Among approximately 140,000 clones listed, around 80% were seen once. The source is a human donor with acute or convalescent COVID-19. The donor label of this sample is uncertain. Sequencing was done on a sample of peripheral blood.

CDR3 sequence reads: CASRQAATDTQYF. CDR3 nucleotides: TGTGCCAGCAGGCAAGCGGCCACAGATACGCAGTATTTT. V is TRBV7-2 and J is TRBJ2-3; weak D call: TRBD2 (5 bases). Trimming took off 6 bases at V and 2 bases at J, with 9 bases between the two ends. CDR3 size: 13 residues. Germline V gives CDR1 SGHTA, CDR2 FQGNSA.